Listed here are 20 T cell receptor beta chains from one sample, sequenced in a study of cytomegalovirus exposure and HLA in healthy donors. The repertoire was sequenced with immunoSEQ multiplex PCR; TCRdb's copy has only in-frame clones and lacks some. In the table there are tens of thousands of clones, 94% of which are singletons. Sequencing used PBMCs. These receptors originate from a woman younger than 30 in good health and CMV-seronegative.

J is TRBJ2-3 and V is TRBV6-1; D perhaps matches TRBD2 (6 bases). Germline CDR1 and CDR2: MNHNS and SASEGT. The CDR3 length is 13 residues. Trimming left V 6 bases short and J 8 bases short, with 15 bases between. The CDR3: CASSRDLSGTQYF. The CDR3 DNA is TGTGCCAGCAGCAGGGACTTAAGTGGTACGCAGTATTTT.

The rearrangement links TRBV5-5 to TRBJ2-7; D might be TRBD1 (6 bases). V was trimmed by 4 bases and J by 0 bases, leaving 8 bases between them. The V gene's germline CDR1 is SGHKS and CDR2 YYEKEE (reference sequence). The CDR3 extends over 13 amino acids. CDR3 in DNA: TGTGCCAGCAGCCGGGACAACTCCTACGAGCAGTACTTC. Its translation: CASSRDNSYEQYF.

V usage is TRBV19 and J usage is TRBJ2-5; D perhaps matches TRBD2 (5 bases). CDR3 length equals 15 residues. Looked up from germline, CDR1 is LNHDA and CDR2 is SQIVND (reference sequence). Deletions cut 3 bases from V and 4 bases from J, with 15 bases between. The CDR3 sequence: CASSIRGSQGETQYF. CDR3 nucleotides: TGTGCCAGTAGTATTCGGGGTTCCCAAGGAGAGACCCAGTACTTC.

V is TRBV11-2 and J is TRBJ1-2; D might be TRBD1 (6 bases). Germline V gene data show CDR1 as SGHAT and CDR2 as FQNNGV. The CDR3 sequence is 14 residues long. The chain's CDR3 is CATAVTGQAYGYTF. For the CDR3, the DNA is TGTGCAACAGCAGTTACAGGGCAGGCCTATGGCTACACCTTC.

The V and J genes are TRBV27 and TRBJ1-1; a possible D gene is TRBD1 (6 bases). CDR1 and CDR2 (germline): MNHEY, SMNVEV (reference sequence). V dropped 5 bases and J dropped 4 bases, with 14 bases sitting between them. The CDR3 has 14 residues. CDR3 DNA sequence: TGTGCCAGCAGTAAAGGGGGTTGGGGCACTGAAGCTTTCTTT. As protein: CASSKGGWGTEAFF.

The V call is TRBV2, the J call TRBJ2-7; TRBD1 matches at 7 bases. This CDR3 is built from 11 residues. Trimming at V came to 11 bases and at J to 1 base, leaving 2 bases not matched to a gene. Looked up from germline, CDR1 is SNHLY and CDR2 is FYNNEI. The CDR3 reads CAGGQSYEQYF. CDR3 coding DNA: TGTGCCGGGGGACAGTCCTACGAGCAGTACTTC.

The chain uses TRBV5-1 and TRBJ2-1; 8 positions match TRBD2. Germline V gene data show CDR1 as SGHRS and CDR2 as YFSETQ. J was trimmed by 0 bases and V by 5 bases; bases with no gene match: 4. This CDR3 spans 15 amino acids. The CDR3 sequence: CASRLAGPSYNEQFF. The CDR3 DNA reads as TGCGCCAGCAGGTTAGCGGGACCCTCCTACAATGAGCAGTTCTTC. The complete variable domain, with remaining parts taken from reference TRBV5-1 and TRBJ2-1, reads KAGVTQTPRYLIKTRGQQVTLSCSPISGHRSVSWYQQTPGQGLQFLFEYFSETQRNKGNFPGRFSGRQFSNSRSEMNVSTLELGDSALYLCASRLAGPSYNEQFFGPGTRLTVL.

The V gene is TRBV7-8, the J gene TRBJ2-7, with D tentatively TRBD1 (6 bases). The CDR3 loop spans 16 amino acids. Trimming left V 5 bases short and J 5 bases short, with 22 bases between. The germline V gene encodes CDR1 SGHVS and CDR2 FQNEAQ. CDR3 DNA: TGTGCCAGCAGCCTCAACCCCGGGACACCCCCGGACGAGCAGTACTTC. Translation gives CASSLNPGTPPDEQYF.

This sequence joins TRBV7-2 and TRBJ1-3; 8 bases are shared with TRBD1. J was trimmed by 0 bases and V by 0 bases; bases with no gene match: 7. CDR1 is SGHTA and CDR2 is FQGNSA in the germline V gene. The CDR3 length is 18 residues. CDR3 sequence: CASSLAVDRGPSGNTIYF. In DNA, the CDR3 is TGTGCCAGCAGCTTAGCGGTCGACAGGGGACCCTCTGGAAACACCATATATTTT.

The rearrangement joins TRBV19 to TRBJ2-4, with 14 nucleotides matching TRBD2. From germline, CDR1 is LNHDA and CDR2 SQIVND (reference sequence). The CDR3 runs to 19 residues. V lost 5 bases and J lost 2; bases outside the gene matches: 11. CDR3 DNA: TGTGCCAGTAGTTTAGCCGGGGGACTAGCGGGGGCTCCCAAAAACATTCAGTACTTC. The encoded protein is CASSLAGGLAGAPKNIQYF.

The chain carries TRBV19 and TRBJ2-7, with 10 bases lining up with TRBD1. The V segment lost 5 bases and the J segment 4 bases; nucleotides outside the gene matches: 2. The length of the CDR3 is 13 residues. Per the germline V gene, CDR1 is LNHDA and CDR2 is SQIVND (reference sequence). CDR3 region: CASSWDRGYEQYF. CDR3 in DNA: TGTGCCAGTAGTTGGGACAGGGGTTACGAGCAGTACTTC.

The chain combines TRBV28 with TRBJ2-7, with 8 nucleotides matching TRBD2. The V and J ends lost 4 bases and 7 bases, in that order; junction bases with no gene match: 18. The CDR3 has 17 residues. The germline gives CDR1 MDHEN, CDR2 SYDVKM. Written as DNA, the CDR3 is TGTGCCAGCAGTTCCCCCAGGTCTCAGCGGGGGACTTTAGAGCAGTACTTC. It encodes CASSSPRSQRGTLEQYF. The variable domain in full, with the rest retrieved from reference TRBV28 and TRBJ2-7, is DVKVTQSSRYLVKRTGEKVFLECVQDMDHENMFWYRQDPGLGLRLIYFSYDVKMKEKGDIPEGYSVSREKKERFSLILESASTNQTSMYLCASSSPRSQRGTLEQYFGPGTRLTVT.

The V gene is TRBV6-1, the J gene TRBJ2-7; no firm D call. Per germline, CDR1 MNHNS and CDR2 SASEGT. The CDR3 length is 12 residues. Trimming stripped 6 bases from V and 2 bases from J, with 8 bases between. For the CDR3, the DNA is TGTGCCAGCAGGTACAATACCTACGAGCAGTACTTC. Its translation: CASRYNTYEQYF.

The gene calls are TRBV2 and TRBJ2-5, with D maybe TRBD1 (6 bases). V lost 4 bases, J lost 1 base, and 10 bases lay in between. The length of the CDR3 is 14 residues. In germline, CDR1 is SNHLY, CDR2 FYNNEI. The CDR3, as DNA: TGTGCCAGCAGTGTTACAGGGCGCCAAGAGACCCAGTACTTC. Protein product: CASSVTGRQETQYF. Together with reference TRBV2 and TRBJ2-5, the CDR3 gives the full variable domain: EPEVTQTPSHQVTQMGQEVILRCVPISNHLYFYWYRQILGQKVEFLVSFYNNEISEKSEIFDDQFSVERPDGSNFTLKIRSTKLEDSAMYFCASSVTGRQETQYFGPGTRLLVL.

V gene TRBV10-2 combines with J gene TRBJ2-7; D perhaps matches TRBD2 (6 bases). V was pared by 7 bases and J by 4 bases, with 11 bases between. The CDR3 runs 12 residues. Germline lookup yields CDR1 WSHSY and CDR2 SAAADI. CDR3 sequence (DNA): TGCGCCAGCACGGGGGATAAGTACGAGCAGTACTTC. Translation gives CASTGDKYEQYF.

The V and J genes are TRBV29-1 and TRBJ2-7; 12 bases align to TRBD1. Germline assignment: CDR1 SQVTM and CDR2 ANQGSEA. V lost 7 bases to trimming and J lost 3 bases; unmatched junction nucleotides: 4. This CDR3 region has 13 residues. The CDR3 nucleotides read TGCAGCGCTGGGACAGGGGGCGTCTACGAGCAGTACTTC. It specifies CSAGTGGVYEQYF.

This chain joins TRBV19 and TRBJ1-6; a weak D match, TRBD1 (5 bases). With 4 bases removed from V and 0 bases from J, the gap between germline ends came to 13 bases. In germline, CDR1 is LNHDA, CDR2 SQIVND (reference sequence). This CDR3 region has 17 residues. The CDR3 nucleotides are TGTGCCAGTAGTAAGACAGAACTCAGCTCCTATAATTCACCCCTCCACTTT. This gives the protein CASSKTELSSYNSPLHF.

The gene calls are TRBV6-1 and TRBJ1-2, with TRBD1 identical over 10 bases. V gave up 4 bases and J gave up 8 bases; unmatched junction bases: 13. The CDR3 has 16 amino acids. Germline V CDR1 and CDR2: MNHNS, SASEGT. The CDR3 DNA sequence: TGTGCCAGCAGTGCCGGGACAGGGGTCTTAGTAGGAGGCTACACCTTC. Translation: CASSAGTGVLVGGYTF.

V usage is TRBV10-3 and J usage is TRBJ2-7; 8 positions match TRBD1. The CDR3 is 16 amino acids. Germline V gene sequence: CDR1 ENHRY, CDR2 SYGVKD. The ends lost 0 bases at V and 3 bases at J; junction bases unmatched: 7. This CDR3 reads CAISESEQGGGYEQYF. The CDR3, as DNA: TGTGCCATCAGTGAGTCCGAACAGGGGGGCGGCTACGAGCAGTACTTC.

CDR3 DNA sequence: TGCAGCGTTGAGTTTACAGGGCCCCACGAGCAGTACTTC. Amino acids: CSVEFTGPHEQYF. The genes are TRBV29-1 and TRBJ2-7, with a weak D call TRBD1 (6 bases). Trimming removed 3 bases from V and 5 bases from J, with 14 bases in between. The CDR3 sequence is 13 residues long. Germline lookup yields CDR1 SQVTM and CDR2 ANQGSEA.